Each of the 32 T cell receptor beta chains below was sequenced from the same sample in a study of cytomegalovirus exposure and HLA in healthy donors. The PCR contained 60 Vbeta and 13 Jbeta primers. This table comes from immunoSEQ multiplex PCR, and its TCRdb copy is limited to in-frame clones, with some not included. The sample holds more than 150,000 clones; about 90% are singletons and the top ten take roughly 0.23%. The sample taken for sequencing was PBMCs. All receptors derive from a girl younger than two in good health and CMV-seronegative.

This chain joins TRBV6-1 and TRBJ2-3, with 7 bases that match TRBD1. Germline CDR1 is MNHNS and CDR2 is SASEGT. The CDR3 contains 16 residues. V shed 7 bases and J 1 base; nucleotides not matched to a gene: 11. DNA for the CDR3: TGTGCCAGCAATGACTACAGGGGCATTGGCACAGATACGCAGTATTTT. As protein: CASNDYRGIGTDTQYF.

The V and J genes are TRBV27 and TRBJ1-5; TRBD1 matches 11 bases. V trimming: 5 bases; J trimming: 4 bases; junction bases outside the gene matches: 10. In germline, CDR1 is MNHEY, CDR2 SMNVEV (reference sequence). The CDR3 extends over 17 amino acids. The CDR3: CASSDLAGTGGNQPQHF. The CDR3 coding sequence is TGTGCCAGCAGTGACCTAGCCGGGACAGGGGGTAATCAGCCCCAGCATTTT.

The chain combines TRBV4-1 with TRBJ2-1; 10 nucleotides agree with TRBD2. The CDR3 consists of 14 residues. The junction had 7 bases not matched to a gene; V was cut back by 4 bases and J by 10 bases. Germline assignment: CDR1 MGHRA and CDR2 YSYEKL. The CDR3 region has the DNA TGCGCCAGCAGCCGCCCCCTAGCGGGGGAGGAGCAGTTCTTC. This codes for CASSRPLAGEEQFF.

The V call is TRBV5-4, the J call TRBJ1-1; 7 nucleotides align to TRBD1. With V trimmed by 2 bases and J by 8 bases, 12 bases remained unmatched. CDR1 is SGHNT, CDR2 YYREEE, per germline (reference sequence). The CDR3 extends over 15 amino acids. CDR3 bases: TGTGCCAGCAGCTTCGCCCACCGACAGGGATCAGAAGCTTTCTTT. Its protein product is CASSFAHRQGSEAFF.

The V call is TRBV27, the J call TRBJ2-1; tentatively, D is TRBD1 (6 bases). Trimming removed 6 bases at V and 4 bases at J, with 16 bases between. The CDR3 contains 15 residues. Germline CDR1 is MNHEY and CDR2 is SMNVEV (reference sequence). The CDR3 protein is CASSNGQNRYNEQFF. In DNA, the CDR3 is TGTGCCAGCAGCAACGGACAGAATCGTTACAATGAGCAGTTCTTC.

The chain carries TRBV10-3 and TRBJ1-1; perhaps TRBD1 as D (6 bases). Germline V gene data show CDR1 as ENHRY and CDR2 as SYGVKD. This CDR3 has 11 residues. The V and J ends lost 11 bases and 1 base respectively, with 8 bases between them. CDR3 loop: CASRGNTEAFF. The CDR3, as DNA: TGTGCCTCCAGGGGGAACACTGAAGCTTTCTTT.

The V gene is TRBV30, the J gene TRBJ2-2; TRBD2 aligns across 12 bases. The germline V gene has CDR1 GTSNPN and CDR2 SVGIG (reference sequence). The CDR3 has 15 residues. V was clipped by 7 bases and J by 8 bases; unmatched bases: 11. Here the CDR3 DNA reads TGTGCCTACCAAAGGAGGACTAGCGGGATTGGGGAGCTGTTTTTT. It specifies CAYQRRTSGIGELFF.

In nucleotides, the CDR3 is TGCAGCGTTTCCCGACAGATCCAAGAGACCCAGTACTTC. The encoded protein is CSVSRQIQETQYF. The J gene is TRBJ2-5, the V gene TRBV29-1, with D possibly matching TRBD1 (5 bases). The CDR3 sequence is 13 residues long. Trimming removed 5 bases at V and 1 base at J, with 11 bases between. The V gene's germline CDR1 is SQVTM and CDR2 ANQGSEA.

The CDR3: CASSYSLGGAEAFF. The DNA of the CDR3 is TGTGCCAGCAGTTACTCGCTAGGGGGTGCCGAAGCTTTCTTT. This chain connects TRBV6-5 to TRBJ1-1; weak D call: TRBD1 (6 bases). Germline V gives CDR1 MNHEY, CDR2 SVGAGI. CDR3 length equals 14 residues. Trimming pared 0 bases from V and 8 bases from J, leaving 13 bases between.

The chain combines TRBV7-6 with TRBJ2-5, with 7 bases fitting TRBD2. CDR1 is SGHVS, CDR2 FNYEAQ, per germline. After removal of 5 bases from V and 2 bases from J, the junction contained 11 bases not matched to a gene. CDR3 size: 16 residues. The CDR3 coding sequence is TGTGCCAGCAGCCTTACTAGCGCTTTAAGACAAGAGACCCAGTACTTC. As protein: CASSLTSALRQETQYF.

The gene calls are TRBV2 and TRBJ1-2; D gene uncertain. This CDR3 contains 13 residues. Germline CDR1 reads SNHLY; CDR2 reads FYNNEI. Trimming removed 1 base from V and 6 bases from J, with 9 bases in between. The CDR3 coding sequence is TGTGCCAGCAGTGAAGAGAGAGGCAATGGCTACACCTTC. Residues: CASSEERGNGYTF.

CDR3 DNA: TGCAGCGTTGAAGAGCCCAGGGTGAACACTGAAGCTTTCTTT. Translated: CSVEEPRVNTEAFF. V is TRBV29-1 and J is TRBJ1-1; perhaps TRBD1 as D (5 bases). Trimming shortened V by 0 bases and J by 0 bases, and 8 bases separated the two germline ends. This CDR3 is built from 14 residues. Germline CDR1 SQVTM, CDR2 ANQGSEA.

CDR3 loop: CASSSKYRALNTEAFF. CDR3 in DNA: TGTGCCAGCAGTTCAAAATACAGGGCGTTGAACACTGAAGCTTTCTTT. The chain is built from TRBV27 and TRBJ1-1, with D tentatively TRBD1 (6 bases). The V gene lost 4 bases and the J gene lost 0 bases, with 15 bases spanning the gap. There are 16 residues in the CDR3. Per the germline V gene, CDR1 is MNHEY and CDR2 is SMNVEV (reference sequence).

The genes are TRBV10-2 and TRBJ2-5; TRBD2 matches 8 bases. V was clipped by 11 bases and J by 4 bases; unmatched bases: 9. The germline gives CDR1 WSHSY, CDR2 SAAADI. The CDR3 contains 13 residues. In nucleotides, the CDR3 is TGCGCCGGGGCCGTTAGCGGGGTAGAGACCCAGTACTTC. It codes for CAGAVSGVETQYF.

The chain joins TRBV7-9 to TRBJ1-2; 7 bases align to TRBD1. Germline V gene data show CDR1 as SEHNR and CDR2 as FQNEAQ (reference sequence). This CDR3 has 15 residues. Losses at the gene ends were 1 base for V and 8 bases for J; bases not matched to a gene: 10. CDR3 sequence reads: CASSLGSRQGEGYTF. CDR3 DNA: TGTGCCAGCAGCTTAGGCTCAAGACAGGGAGAAGGCTACACCTTC. The complete variable domain, with remaining parts taken from reference TRBV7-9 and TRBJ1-2, reads DTGVSQNPRHKITKRGQNVTFRCDPISEHNRLYWYRQTLGQGPEFLTYFQNEAQLEKSRLLSDRFSAERPKGSFSTLEIQRTEQGDSAMYLCASSLGSRQGEGYTFGSGTRLTVV.

The gene calls are TRBV2 and TRBJ2-7; 7 nucleotides line up with TRBD1. Germline trimming cut 6 bases from V and 4 bases from J; bases unmatched to any gene: 9. Germline-derived CDR1 and CDR2 are SNHLY and FYNNEI. CDR3 size: 14 residues. The CDR3 reads CASSAGTAPYEQYF. In nucleotides, the CDR3 is TGTGCCAGCAGCGCCGGGACAGCCCCGTACGAGCAGTACTTC.

J is TRBJ2-1 and V is TRBV9; no firm D call. V dropped 0 bases and J dropped 5 bases, with 6 bases sitting between them. Germline V CDR1 and CDR2: SGDLS, YYNGEE. The CDR3 length is 13 residues. The CDR3 DNA reads as TGTGCCAGCAGCGTAGAATCGGACAATGAGCAGTTCTTC. Translated: CASSVESDNEQFF.

This rearrangement joins TRBV19 to TRBJ1-6; tentative D call: TRBD1 (5 bases). V shed 8 bases and J shed 0 bases, with 17 bases lying between them. The CDR3 covers 17 residues. The germline V gene has CDR1 LNHDA and CDR2 SQIVND (reference sequence). In DNA, the CDR3 is TGTGCCAGTTCAACGGGGGGGATCAGCTCCTATAATTCACCCCTCCACTTT. It specifies CASSTGGISSYNSPLHF. The variable domain in full, completed from reference TRBV19 and TRBJ1-6, reads DGGITQSPKYLFRKEGQNVTLSCEQNLNHDAMYWYRQDPGQGLRLIYYSQIVNDFQKGDIAEGYSVSREKKESFPLTVTSAQKNPTAFYLCASSTGGISSYNSPLHFGNGTRLTVT.

V is TRBV27 and J is TRBJ2-7; 10 bases are shared with TRBD2. Germline lookup yields CDR1 MNHEY and CDR2 SMNVEV (reference sequence). J was trimmed by 4 bases and V by 4 bases; bases with no gene match: 10. The CDR3 length is 16 residues. The CDR3 reads CASSSEEGTSVYEQYF. DNA for the CDR3: TGTGCCAGCAGTTCCGAAGAGGGGACTAGCGTGTACGAGCAGTACTTC.

V usage is TRBV11-3 and J usage is TRBJ2-5; 11 bases align to TRBD1. The V gene end was trimmed by 4 bases and the J gene end by 3 bases; junction bases not matched to a gene: 4. The CDR3 is 15 residues long. Germline V lookup: CDR1 SGHNT, CDR2 YENEEA. CDR3 DNA: TGTGCCAGCAGCTCCGGGACAGGGGGAGAAGAGACCCAGTACTTC. Encoded protein: CASSSGTGGEETQYF. Variable domain in full (rest from reference TRBV11-3 and TRBJ2-5): EAGVVQSPRYKIIEKKQPVAFWCNPISGHNTLYWYLQNLGQGPELLIRYENEEAVDDSQLPKDRFSAERLKGVDSTLKIQPAELGDSAVYLCASSSGTGGEETQYFGPGTRLLVL.

This chain joins TRBV20-1 and TRBJ2-3, with D hard to call. This CDR3 comprises 11 residues. V dropped 7 bases and J dropped 5 bases, with 10 bases sitting between them. Germline values: CDR1 DFQATT, CDR2 SNEGSKA (reference sequence). The CDR3 DNA is TGCAGTGTCACGCTCAGAGATACGCAGTATTTT. It is translated as CSVTLRDTQYF.

The chain carries TRBV7-9 and TRBJ2-3; D uncertain. The germline V and J ends were trimmed by 4 bases and 1 base, with 6 bases remaining between them. Germline CDR1 is SEHNR and CDR2 is FQNEAQ (reference sequence). There are 13 residues in the CDR3. The CDR3 DNA is TGTGCCAGCAGCTCGACTGGCACAGATACGCAGTATTTT. Amino acid sequence: CASSSTGTDTQYF. The full variable domain, its missing parts supplied by reference TRBV7-9 and TRBJ2-3, is DTGVSQNPRHKITKRGQNVTFRCDPISEHNRLYWYRQTLGQGPEFLTYFQNEAQLEKSRLLSDRFSAERPKGSFSTLEIQRTEQGDSAMYLCASSSTGTDTQYFGPGTRLTVL.

The chain is built from TRBV4-2 and TRBJ2-7; D is possibly TRBD2 (6 bases). This CDR3 spans 17 amino acids. The V end was cut by 4 bases, the J end by 0 bases, with 19 bases between. Germline CDR1 and CDR2: LGHNA and YNFKEQ. The CDR3 sequence is CASSRVEGGESSYEQYF. The CDR3 bases are TGTGCCAGCAGCCGGGTGGAGGGAGGCGAGAGCTCCTACGAGCAGTACTTC.

V usage is TRBV11-2 and J usage is TRBJ2-2, with unresolved D. There are 15 residues in the CDR3. CDR1 is SGHAT and CDR2 is FQNNGV in the germline V gene. V dropped 2 bases and J dropped 1 base, with 8 bases sitting between them. The CDR3 DNA reads as TGTGCCAGCAGCTTACTGTCAGGGAACACCGGGGAGCTGTTTTTT. It translates to CASSLLSGNTGELFF.

The chain is built from TRBV5-4 and TRBJ1-1; D is possibly TRBD1 (6 bases). This CDR3 spans 13 amino acids. Germline V CDR1 and CDR2: SGHNT, YYREEE (reference sequence). V was clipped by 3 bases and J by 10 bases, with 16 bases between them. The CDR3 nucleotides read TGTGCCAGCAGCTCAACCCAGGGGTTCGTAGCTTTCTTT. The encoded protein is CASSSTQGFVAFF.

The chain recombines TRBV5-1 with TRBJ2-2; possible D gene TRBD1, 6 bases. Trimming took 5 bases from V and 0 from J, leaving 14 bases between them. Germline V CDR1 and CDR2: SGHRS, YFSETQ. The CDR3 extends over 16 amino acids. The CDR3 here is CASSLGQTANTGELFF. As DNA, the CDR3 is TGCGCCAGCAGTCTCGGACAGACTGCGAACACCGGGGAGCTGTTTTTT.

The gene calls are TRBV2 and TRBJ1-4; D is unclear. The CDR3 has 12 amino acids. Trimming pared 10 bases from V and 4 bases from J, leaving 10 bases between. Germline CDR1 and CDR2: SNHLY and FYNNEI. This CDR3 is CAIRGSNEKLFF. The CDR3 nucleotides read TGTGCCATCAGAGGGAGTAATGAAAAACTGTTTTTT.

The rearrangement uses TRBV29-1 and TRBJ2-5, with a weak D call TRBD1 (6 bases). The CDR3 totals 12 residues. Trimming removed 5 bases from V and 5 bases from J, with 12 bases in between. Germline V lookup: CDR1 SQVTM, CDR2 ANQGSEA. The CDR3 DNA reads TGCAGCGTTTCCAGGGGTTCGGAGACCCAGTACTTC. Amino acid sequence: CSVSRGSETQYF. Based on the CDR3 plus reference TRBV29-1 and TRBJ2-5, the full variable domain is SAVISQKPSRDICQRGTSLTIQCQVDSQVTMMFWYRQQPGQSLTLIATANQGSEATYESGFVIDKFPISRPNLTFSTLTVSNMSPEDSSIYLCSVSRGSETQYFGPGTRLLVL.

This clone was counted a single time. The V gene is TRBV27, the J gene TRBJ1-2; D is undetermined. This CDR3 region has 15 residues. Trimming left V 4 bases short and J 8 bases short, with 20 bases between. Germline loops: CDR1 MNHEY, CDR2 SMNVEV (reference sequence). CDR3 nucleotide sequence: TGTGCCAGCAGTTCCCCCTCAGGAAGTGGCTACGGCTACACCTTC. This translates into CASSSPSGSGYGYTF.

The chain carries TRBV7-9 and TRBJ1-2, with TRBD1 identical over 8 bases. Germline CDR1 reads SEHNR; CDR2 reads FQNEAQ (reference sequence). CDR3 size: 15 residues. The V and J ends lost 4 bases and 9 bases, in that order; junction bases with no gene match: 13. This CDR3 is CASSYPENGQGRYTF. The CDR3 DNA is TGTGCCAGCAGCTACCCTGAGAATGGACAGGGTCGCTACACCTTC.

V is TRBV6-1 and J is TRBJ2-7, with D perhaps TRBD2 (6 bases). The V gene's germline CDR1 is MNHNS and CDR2 SASEGT. The CDR3 totals 14 residues. Between the trimmed V and J ends, which lost 7 bases and 5 bases, there was a span of 18 bases. The CDR3 loop is CASTRGGIDHEQYF. The CDR3 nucleotides are TGTGCCAGCACCCGTGGGGGGATAGACCACGAGCAGTACTTC.

The CDR3 here is CASSQGDSKQYF. CDR3 nucleotides: TGTGCCAGCAGCCAAGGGGACTCCAAGCAGTACTTC. The chain uses TRBV14 and TRBJ2-7; D possibly corresponds to TRBD2 (6 bases). CDR3 length: 12 amino acids. Trimming removed 1 base at V and 8 bases at J, with 9 bases between. Germline lookup yields CDR1 SGHDN and CDR2 FVKESK.